What follows is one TCR beta chain and its context. The antigen remains undetermined. The data are from a study of CD8 T cells in ankylosing spondylitis. The CDR3 is 16 amino acids. Germline V gene data show CDR1 as SNHLY and CDR2 as FYNNEI. V lost 5 bases to trimming and J lost 2 bases, with 15 bases between them. Study observations and caveats: Past research had described some motif variants in reactive arthritis synovial fluid and blood. As reported, disease-linked clones showed significant enrichment in matched ankylosing spondylitis synovial fluid. A TCR beta motif of under 10 highly homologous variants seemed to mark ankylosing spondylitis blood.

TCRdb analysed the 5' RACE reads with MiXCR anew, one entry per CDR3 protein. The sample includes hundreds of thousands of distinct CDR3 sequences, about 10% of them seen just once. The rearrangement links TRBV2 to TRBJ2-2; D might be TRBD2 (6 bases). The receptor comes from a male donor with ankylosing spondylitis. Sequencing was performed on blood, either unsorted or a sorted T cell fraction (not recorded which). The CDR3 coding sequence is TGTGCCAGCAGTCAATTCGTGGGGGGAAACACCGGGGAGCTGTTTTTT. Translating gives CASSQFVGGNTGELFF.